The 6 T cell receptor beta chains below come from one sample, sequenced in a study of graft-versus-host responses after intestinal transplantation. The method was immunoSEQ multiplex PCR; TCRdb's version includes in-frame clones alone and lacks a portion of them. The sample includes roughly 5,100 clones, about four fifths seen only once; the top ten take approximately 8.1%. Lymphocytes (intraepithelial and lamina propria) were released by processing the graft tissue. The specimen was ileum tissue, collected 120 to 130 days after intestinal transplantation. These TCRs come from a human patient who received an intestinal transplant, so some T cells may come from the graft donor.

V is TRBV6-1 and J is TRBJ2-3; TRBD2 is a possible D gene (5 bases). Trimming left V 6 bases short and J 6 bases short, with 7 bases between. The CDR3 runs 11 residues. Germline CDR1 reads MNHNS; CDR2 reads SASEGT. DNA of the CDR3: TGTGCCAGCAGGTCGGGGGATACGCAGTATTTT. Its protein is CASRSGDTQYF.

V and J are TRBV7-2 and TRBJ2-5, with 9 positions matching TRBD2. Germline V gene data show CDR1 as SGHTA and CDR2 as FQGNSA. The CDR3 consists of 17 residues. V lost 2 bases to trimming and J lost 4 bases; unmatched junction nucleotides: 11. CDR3 sequence: CASSLPPRLAGRETQYF. In DNA, the CDR3 is TGTGCCAGCAGCTTACCCCCCAGGCTAGCGGGGAGAGAGACCCAGTACTTC.

This clone was seen once. The chain is built from TRBV5-4 and TRBJ2-1, with D perhaps TRBD1 or TRBD2 (5 bases each). The V gene lost 1 base and the J gene lost 10 bases, with 9 bases spanning the gap. CDR3 length equals 12 residues. Germline CDR1 is SGHNT and CDR2 is YYREEE (reference sequence). The CDR3: CASSLWDGEQFF. CDR3 DNA: TGTGCCAGCAGCTTGTGGGACGGGGAGCAGTTCTTC.

This chain links TRBV18 with TRBJ2-2; D unclear. V gave up 6 bases and J gave up 5 bases, with 4 bases separating them. In germline, CDR1 is KGHSH, CDR2 LQKENI. This CDR3 spans 11 amino acids. In DNA, the CDR3 is TGTGCCAGCTCCATAACCGGGGAGCTGTTTTTT. It is translated as CASSITGELFF.

The chain uses TRBV2 and TRBJ2-6; no definite D call. Between the trimmed V and J ends, which lost 5 bases and 5 bases, there was a span of 25 bases. Germline CDR1 reads SNHLY; CDR2 reads FYNNEI. The CDR3 covers 19 residues. CDR3 sequence (DNA): TGTGCCAGCAGTAAATTAAGTTACCGATACAAAGGTCGGGCCAACGTCCTGACTTTC. Protein product: CASSKLSYRYKGRANVLTF.

The chain carries TRBV5-6 and TRBJ2-5; TRBD2 aligns across 16 bases. The CDR3 extends over 18 amino acids. Germline CDR1 and CDR2: SGHDT and YYEEEE. With V trimmed by 4 bases and J by 2 bases, 8 bases remained unmatched. The CDR3 loop is CASSPGLAGGGRQETQYF. The CDR3, as DNA: TGTGCCAGCAGCCCGGGACTAGCGGGAGGGGGACGACAAGAGACCCAGTACTTC.